This paragraph reports one T cell receptor beta chain. This sample is drawn from a study of T cell changes during pregnancy in multiple sclerosis. Assay used: immunoSEQ multiplex PCR; TCRdb lists only in-frame clones, some missing. The sample lists about 46,000 clones, around 93% occurring once. Germline V lookup: CDR1 WSHSY, CDR2 SAAADI. The CDR3 runs to 12 residues. The ends were cut back, 5 bases at V and 0 bases at J, with 5 bases in the middle. The input for sequencing was CD8+ T cells from peripheral blood mononuclear cells, taken in the first trimester of pregnancy. The TCR was taken from a female donor with multiple sclerosis, enrolled in a pregnancy study. The chain recombines TRBV10-2 with TRBJ2-7, with D perhaps TRBD1 (5 bases). The DNA for the CDR3 is TGCGCCAGCAGTACAGGCTCCTACGAGCAGTACTTC. It encodes CASSTGSYEQYF.